The next 17 T cell receptor beta chains were all read from a single sample in a study of blood T cell repertoires in COVID-19. TCRdb's copy holds only in-frame clones and misses some; the assay was immunoSEQ multiplex PCR. The data contain roughly 60,000 clones, around nine tenths of them seen just once; the ten biggest clones take up roughly 0.94%. Sequences were obtained from peripheral blood. Every receptor here comes from a man aged 70 or older with acute or convalescent COVID-19.

The chain is built from TRBV2 and TRBJ1-6, with 7 bases identical to TRBD1. Germline V gene data show CDR1 as SNHLY and CDR2 as FYNNEI. The CDR3 spans 14 residues. V lost 5 bases and J lost 7; bases outside the gene matches: 5. The CDR3 nucleotides read TGTGCCAGCAGTTTTACGACAGGGAATTCACCCCTCCACTTT. Protein: CASSFTTGNSPLHF.

The chain combines TRBV6-1 with TRBJ2-2; 7 nucleotides agree with TRBD1. V was pared by 4 bases and J by 5 bases, with 13 bases of the junction left unmatched. CDR3 size: 17 residues. Germline lookup yields CDR1 MNHNS and CDR2 SASEGT. DNA of the CDR3: TGTGCCAGCAGTGCAAAAACCGGGACAGCCCAAACCGGGGAGCTGTTTTTT. Residues: CASSAKTGTAQTGELFF.

This rearrangement joins TRBV6-5 to TRBJ1-4; D unclear. The V end lost 4 bases, the J end lost 8 bases, and 17 bases lay between the germline ends. The CDR3 runs 15 residues. In germline, CDR1 is MNHEY, CDR2 SVGAGI. The CDR3 loop reads CASSSRALRKEKLFF. CDR3 DNA: TGTGCCAGCAGTTCGAGGGCCCTTCGGAAAGAAAAACTGTTTTTT.

The genes are TRBV19 and TRBJ2-7; D unresolved. V lost 4 bases and J lost 0, with 7 bases in between. CDR3 length: 13 amino acids. Germline lookup yields CDR1 LNHDA and CDR2 SQIVND (reference sequence). The CDR3 spells CASSKQYSYEQYF. In DNA, the CDR3 is TGTGCCAGTAGTAAACAGTACTCCTACGAGCAGTACTTC.

The chain is built from TRBV9 and TRBJ2-3; the D is unclear. This CDR3 has 15 amino acids. V lost 4 bases to trimming and J lost 6 bases, with 18 bases between them. Per the germline V gene, CDR1 is SGDLS and CDR2 is YYNGEE. CDR3 sequence: CASSSQDGWADTQYF. DNA of the CDR3: TGTGCCAGCAGCTCCCAGGATGGGTGGGCTGATACGCAGTATTTT.

The rearrangement uses TRBV27 and TRBJ2-2; TRBD2 matches 9 bases. CDR1 is MNHEY, CDR2 SMNVEV, per germline (reference sequence). J lost 6 bases, V lost 6 bases, and 14 bases had no gene match. This CDR3 is built from 17 residues. CDR3 loop: CASRRGGSLYVSGELFF. CDR3 in DNA: TGTGCCAGCAGGCGGGGGGGCTCATTATACGTTTCCGGGGAGCTGTTTTTT.

The chain carries TRBV7-3 and TRBJ1-2; possible D gene TRBD1, 5 bases. CDR3 length equals 13 residues. CDR1 and CDR2 (germline): SGHTA, FQGTGA. The germline V and J ends were trimmed by 5 bases and 8 bases, with 15 bases remaining between them. The CDR3 sequence: CASSPRTGGGYTF. As DNA, the CDR3 is TGTGCCAGCAGCCCCCGAACAGGTGGAGGCTACACCTTC.

The chain is built from TRBV18 and TRBJ1-5, with TRBD1 as a possible D gene (6 bases). This CDR3 region has 13 residues. Trimming shortened V by 6 bases and J by 4 bases, and 10 bases separated the two germline ends. CDR1 and CDR2 from the germline V gene are KGHSH and LQKENI. DNA for the CDR3: TGTGCCAGCTCCCGGGACATTAATCAGCCCCAGCATTTT. Amino acid sequence: CASSRDINQPQHF.

V and J are TRBV6-6 and TRBJ1-4; a possible D gene is TRBD1 (5 bases). Trimming shortened V by 6 bases and J by 3 bases, and 11 bases separated the two germline ends. The CDR3 runs to 14 residues. Germline loops: CDR1 MNHNY, CDR2 SVGAGI (reference sequence). As DNA, the CDR3 is TGTGCCAGCAGCCAGAGGGACTCTAATGAAAAACTGTTTTTT. Translation: CASSQRDSNEKLFF.

The chain combines TRBV28 with TRBJ1-2, with 8 bases matching TRBD1. Germline V CDR1 and CDR2: MDHEN, SYDVKM. This CDR3 has 12 amino acids. The V gene end was trimmed by 11 bases and the J gene end by 3 bases; junction bases not matched to a gene: 5. CDR3 nucleotide sequence: TGTGCCTCTATGACAGGGGACTATGGCTACACCTTC. It yields the protein CASMTGDYGYTF.

In this sample, this clone turned up a few times. The chain links TRBV9 to TRBJ2-3, with D unresolved. The CDR3 extends over 15 amino acids. Germline V gene data show CDR1 as SGDLS and CDR2 as YYNGEE. V lost 1 base and J lost 0, with 9 bases in between. This CDR3 is CASSVQRFSTDTQYF. CDR3 nucleotide sequence: TGTGCCAGCAGCGTACAGCGTTTTAGCACAGATACGCAGTATTTT.

The chain is built from TRBV30 and TRBJ1-1; weak D call: TRBD1 (5 bases). CDR1 is GTSNPN and CDR2 is SVGIG in the germline V gene (reference sequence). The CDR3 is 15 amino acids. V shed 1 base and J shed 5 bases, with 17 bases lying between them. Here the CDR3 DNA reads TGTGCCTGGAGTGACAGGAGACTTCCACCGACTGAAGCTTTCTTT. Encoded protein: CAWSDRRLPPTEAFF.

This clone has a handful of counts. The V and J genes are TRBV7-3 and TRBJ2-1, with 9 bases matching TRBD1. Germline V gene lookup returns CDR1 SGHTA and CDR2 FQGTGA. The CDR3 loop spans 13 amino acids. Trimming at V came to 5 bases and at J to 7 bases, leaving 3 bases not matched to a gene. CDR3 amino acids: CASSGDRDNEQFF. In DNA, the CDR3 is TGTGCCAGCAGCGGGGACAGGGATAATGAGCAGTTCTTC.

The CDR3 here is CASSVDTNQPQHF. The CDR3 DNA follows: TGCGCCAGCAGCGTGGACACCAATCAGCCCCAGCATTTT. The chain joins TRBV5-1 to TRBJ1-5; possibly TRBD1 for D (5 bases). Germline V gene sequence: CDR1 SGHRS, CDR2 YFSETQ. Trimming pared 4 bases from V and 3 bases from J, leaving 8 bases between. The CDR3 runs to 13 residues.

The rearrangement joins TRBV6-5 to TRBJ1-5; maybe TRBD1 (6 bases). V was shortened by 7 bases and J by 4 bases, with 11 bases between the two germline ends. From germline, CDR1 is MNHEY and CDR2 SVGAGI. The CDR3 has 13 residues. The DNA for the CDR3 is TGTGCCAGCATAAATACAGGGAATCAGCCCCAGCATTTT. Translated: CASINTGNQPQHF.

The V call is TRBV15, the J call TRBJ1-6, with D hard to call. The CDR3 has 18 residues. V was pared by 0 bases and J by 0 bases, with 12 bases between. Germline V CDR1 and CDR2: LNHNV, YYDKDF (reference sequence). Here the CDR3 DNA reads TGTGCCACCAGCAGAGATCTGGTCAGCGGCTCCTATAATTCACCCCTCCACTTT. Its translation is CATSRDLVSGSYNSPLHF.

This chain links TRBV5-8 with TRBJ2-3; TRBD2 might be the D (5 bases). CDR1 SGHTS and CDR2 YDEGEE come from the germline V gene. This CDR3 comprises 14 residues. V was cut by 0 bases and J by 0 bases, with 5 bases left in between. The CDR3 reads CASSLERSTDTQYF. The CDR3, as DNA: TGTGCCAGCAGCTTGGAGCGGAGCACAGATACGCAGTATTTT.